Listed here is a single T cell receptor beta chain. Its antigen is currently unknown. The data were obtained in a study of beta chain features in type 1 diabetes. General study points: Moderate but significant shortening of TCRB CDR3s was recorded in all four CD4+ subsets from Type 1 diabetes patients.

Germline V gives CDR1 SGHRS, CDR2 YFSETQ. The ends were cut back, 2 bases at V and 1 base at J, with 5 bases in the middle. This CDR3 contains 13 residues. The investigators reverse transcribed all of the isolated RNA, so they sequenced expressed TCRB transcripts. Repertoires were generated with immunoSEQ multiplex PCR, while TCRdb's copy carries only in-frame clones and drops some. The sample gives roughly 350,000 clones, roughly a tenth of which show up once; about 0.64% is in the top ten. Material for sequencing was central memory CD4+ T cells from blood. The chain couples TRBV5-1 to TRBJ2-3, with D uncertain. The TCR comes from a man under 40 with type 1 diabetes. CDR3 in amino acids: CASSFDGTDTQYF. Here the CDR3 DNA reads TGCGCCAGCAGCTTTGACGGCACAGATACGCAGTATTTT.